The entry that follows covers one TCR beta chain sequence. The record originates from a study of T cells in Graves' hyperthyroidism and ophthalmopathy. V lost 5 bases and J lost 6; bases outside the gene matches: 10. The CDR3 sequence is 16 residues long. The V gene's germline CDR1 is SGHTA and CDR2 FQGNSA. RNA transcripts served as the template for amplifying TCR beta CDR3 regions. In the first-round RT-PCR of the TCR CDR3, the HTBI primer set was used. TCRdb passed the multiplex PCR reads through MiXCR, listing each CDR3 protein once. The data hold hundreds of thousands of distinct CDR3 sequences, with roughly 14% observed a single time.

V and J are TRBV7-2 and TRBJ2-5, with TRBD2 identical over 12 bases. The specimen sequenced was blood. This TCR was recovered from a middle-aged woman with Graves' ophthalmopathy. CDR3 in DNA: TGTGCCAGCAGCATACAACTAGCGGGAGGTGGAAAGACCCAGTACTTC. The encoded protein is CASSIQLAGGGKTQYF.